The T cell receptor (beta chain) described here comes from a study of blood T cell repertoires in COVID-19. Across the study: Some COVID-19 samples were acute and others convalescent; all came from the United States, Italy and Spain.

Original methodology: Counts of nucleated cells, estimated from reference gene primer amplification, were obtained. Libraries were prepared by immunoSEQ multiplex PCR; TCRdb keeps only in-frame clonotypes and omits some of them. V, J and clone size are those of that table, while D and trimming were read from the DNA. The sample shows about 94,000 clones, around 87% of them seen only once. The V end was cut by 0 bases, the J end by 1 base, with 7 bases between. From germline, CDR1 is SGHRS and CDR2 YFSETQ. There are 15 residues in the CDR3. The sequence came from a human donor with acute or convalescent COVID-19. The donor label of this sample is uncertain. The V gene is TRBV5-1, the J gene TRBJ1-4; the D is unclear. The sample consisted of peripheral blood. The CDR3 reads CASSLETGTNEKLFF. In nucleotides, the CDR3 is TGCGCCAGCAGCTTGGAAACGGGAACTAATGAAAAACTGTTTTTT.